This TCR beta chain was captured in a study of cytomegalovirus exposure and HLA in healthy donors. Across the study: Among about 400 genotyped donors, roughly 80% fell in the Caucasian-associated ancestry cluster. General study findings and limits: Later findings reportedly placed an Asian-associated ancestry cluster below the approximately 700-donor mean for N-insertions. Prediction of most subjects' HLA-A and HLA-B alleles by TCR beta sequences was reportedly accurate. As a later analysis showed, several of the most significant clusters appeared to be linked to common viral pathogens.

There are a few counts of this clone. Its antigen is still unknown. The CDR3 extends over 14 amino acids. Trimming cost V 0 bases and J 2 bases, with 11 bases left between them. Per the germline V gene, CDR1 is GTSNPN and CDR2 is SVGIG (reference sequence). Primers for the PCR totalled 60 Vbeta and 13 Jbeta. The method was immunoSEQ multiplex PCR; TCRdb's version includes in-frame clones alone and lacks a portion of them. Among 85,000 to 95,000 clones listed, 7.6% were seen once. This sequence originates from a man between 50 and 59 years old in good health and CMV-seronegative. The sequenced sample consisted of PBMCs. The V and J genes are TRBV30 and TRBJ2-7, with a possible D match to TRBD2 (6 bases). CDR3 DNA: TGTGCCTGGAGTGTAAAAGGCGGGACCTACGAGCAGTACTTC. As protein: CAWSVKGGTYEQYF.